Reported below is one TCR beta chain. Its specificity is unknown. This sample was taken from a study of CD8+ T cells in alopecia areata. Study observations and caveats: Patients showed less clear TCR sequence sharing than mice, possibly partly because of HLA diversity. Lesional scalp, especially alopecia totalis/universalis, showed higher clonality than normal scalp.

Per germline, CDR1 SGHDT and CDR2 YYEEEE. The V and J ends lost 3 bases and 4 bases, in that order; junction bases with no gene match: 6. CDR3 length: 15 amino acids. RNA, once extracted, was reverse transcribed into cDNA for use as the sequencing template. The table came from immunoSEQ multiplex PCR; TCRdb's copy has only in-frame clones and leaves some out. The profile shows approximately 98,000 clones, 55% to 75% of them singletons. The TCR was taken from a human donor in good health. The chain combines TRBV5-6 with TRBJ1-2; 10 bases are shared with TRBD1. The source material was CD8+ T cells sorted from blood. The CDR3, as DNA: TGTGCCAGCAGCTCCGGGACAGGGGTAGGCTATGGCTACACCTTC. It codes for CASSSGTGVGYGYTF. The whole variable domain, filled in from reference TRBV5-6 and TRBJ1-2, reads DAGVTQSPTHLIKTRGQQVTLRCSPKSGHDTVSWYQQALGQGPQFIFQYYEEEERQRGNFPDRFSGHQFPNYSSELNVNALLLGDSALYLCASSSGTGVGYGYTFGSGTRLTVV.